This T cell receptor (beta chain) was captured by sequencing in a study of blood T cell repertoires in COVID-19 (dated by TCRdb to about 2020). For the study in its entirety: Samples covering the acute and convalescent phases of COVID-19 were provided by collaborators in the United States, Italy and Spain. The prospective study material was composed of cDNA or gDNA derived from T cells, B-cell-depleted T cells, or PBMCs. Subjects who had been exposed to COVID-19, were actively infected with it, or had recovered from it provided the deeply sampled blood TCRbeta repertoires that made up the dataset. A freely available public database, intended as a resource for researchers studying the immune response to SARS-CoV-2, is where the repertoires were released. The samples were drawn from the first 160 participants of the ongoing ImmuneRACE study and from 950 to 1,500 subjects provided by 6 global collaborators. The sample metadata nearly always contained a de-identified subject ID, COVID-19 status, age in years and sex. HLA class I and class II types, where available, came from metadata supplied by the sample provider rather than from assay-based typing. The full study reports these points: How much clinical and demographic metadata was included differed by source and by participant, and the metadata was provided uncurated.

TCRbeta CDR3 regions were amplified from genomic DNA using the immunoSEQ Assay, a bias-controlled multiplex PCR. The study's processing was this. Within the assay, amplification of reference gene primers was used to estimate how many nucleated cells each sample contained. Sequence reads were collapsed and filtered to measure the absolute abundance of every unique TCRbeta CDR3 rearrangement. Productive Simpson clonality was computed per sample as the square root of Simpson's diversity index over productive rearrangements. The table comes from immuneACCESS by way of TCRdb, which keeps in-frame sequences with V and J called. Part of the clones is missing from these tables; in studies checked, under half for an unresolved V gene and the rest for unknown reasons. That table furnishes V, J and clone size, whereas the DNA furnished D and trimming. This sample holds 450,000 or so clones; about 91% were observed only once. Over 0.7% of the sample belongs to the ten largest clones.

In Seattle, one collaborating source enrolled patients while the infection was active and tracked those patients longitudinally over the course of disease. Each collaborating institution followed its own protocols to collect whole blood in K2EDTA tubes. Collaborator samples were shipped for TCRbeta analysis as frozen whole blood, isolated PBMCs, or DNA extracted from either sample type. As to this clone: Its cognate antigen has yet to be identified. Per-nucleotide qualities are absent, and no much larger clonotype sits a single base away.

V and J lose 1 base and 5 bases, and a span of 9 bases separates them. CDR1 and CDR2 are drawn from the germline V gene (reference sequence): LGHDT, YNNKEL. CDR3 length: 14 amino acids, cysteine to phenylalanine. Only CDR3 DNA remains: 42 bases, in frame from the first base. The chain employs TRBV3-1 (or the pseudogene TRBV3-2) and TRBJ1-5; matching of 6 bases hints at TRBD1 as the D gene. Sequencing input: peripheral blood. This receptor was identified in a young man with COVID-19, enrolled during active disease. The nucleotide sequence reads TGTGCCAGCAGCCAAGGGACAGCTTATCAGCCCCAGCATTTT. The resulting protein is CASSQGTAYQPQHF.